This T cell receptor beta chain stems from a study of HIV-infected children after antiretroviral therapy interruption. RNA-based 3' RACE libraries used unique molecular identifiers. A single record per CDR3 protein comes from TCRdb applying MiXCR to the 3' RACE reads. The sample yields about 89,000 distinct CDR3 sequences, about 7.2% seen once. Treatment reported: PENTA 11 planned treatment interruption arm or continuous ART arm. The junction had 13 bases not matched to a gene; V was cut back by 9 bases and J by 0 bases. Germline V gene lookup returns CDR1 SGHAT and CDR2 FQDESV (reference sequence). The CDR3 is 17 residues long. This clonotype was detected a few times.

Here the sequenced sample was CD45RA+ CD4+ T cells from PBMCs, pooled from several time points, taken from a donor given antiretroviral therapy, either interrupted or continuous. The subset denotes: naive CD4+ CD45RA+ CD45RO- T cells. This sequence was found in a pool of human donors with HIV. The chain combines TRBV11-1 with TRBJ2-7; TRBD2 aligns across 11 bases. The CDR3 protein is CASRAGVTSGDSYEQYF. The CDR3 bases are TGTGCCAGTAGAGCTGGGGTGACTAGCGGGGACTCCTACGAGCAGTACTTC.